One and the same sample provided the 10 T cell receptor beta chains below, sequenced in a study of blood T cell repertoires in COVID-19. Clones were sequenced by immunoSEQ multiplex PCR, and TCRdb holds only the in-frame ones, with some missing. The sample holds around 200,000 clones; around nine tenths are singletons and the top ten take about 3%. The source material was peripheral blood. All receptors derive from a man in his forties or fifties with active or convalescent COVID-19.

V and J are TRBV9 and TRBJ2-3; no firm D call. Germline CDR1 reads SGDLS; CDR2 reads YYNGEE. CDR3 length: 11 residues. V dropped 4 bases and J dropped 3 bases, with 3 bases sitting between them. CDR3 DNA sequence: TGTGCCAGCAGCCTTACAGATACGCAGTATTTT. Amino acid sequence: CASSLTDTQYF.

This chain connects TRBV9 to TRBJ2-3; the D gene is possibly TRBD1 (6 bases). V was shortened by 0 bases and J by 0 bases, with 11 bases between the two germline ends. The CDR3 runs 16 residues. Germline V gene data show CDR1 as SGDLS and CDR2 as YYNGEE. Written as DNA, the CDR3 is TGTGCCAGCAGCGTAGGTTCGACAGGAAGCACAGATACGCAGTATTTT. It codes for CASSVGSTGSTDTQYF.

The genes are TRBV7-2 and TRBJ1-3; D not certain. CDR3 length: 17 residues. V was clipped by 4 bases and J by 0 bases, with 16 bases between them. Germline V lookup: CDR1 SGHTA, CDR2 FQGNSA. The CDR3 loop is CASSSFFRITSGNTIYF. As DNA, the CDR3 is TGTGCCAGCAGCTCATTCTTCAGGATCACCTCTGGAAACACCATATATTTT.

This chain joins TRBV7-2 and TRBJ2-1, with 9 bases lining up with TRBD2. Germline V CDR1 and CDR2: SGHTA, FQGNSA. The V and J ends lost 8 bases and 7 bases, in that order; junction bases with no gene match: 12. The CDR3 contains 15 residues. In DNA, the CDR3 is TGTGCCAGCTCTCGTAGTCGCGGGGGGGCGAATGAGCAGTTCTTC. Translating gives CASSRSRGGANEQFF.

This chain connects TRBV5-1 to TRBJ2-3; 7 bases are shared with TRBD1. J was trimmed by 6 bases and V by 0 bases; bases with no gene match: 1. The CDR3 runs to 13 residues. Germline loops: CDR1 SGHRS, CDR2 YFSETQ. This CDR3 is CASSLAGGDTQYF. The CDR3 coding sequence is TGCGCCAGCAGCTTGGCAGGGGGTGATACGCAGTATTTT. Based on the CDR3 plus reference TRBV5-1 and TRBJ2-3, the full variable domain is KAGVTQTPRYLIKTRGQQVTLSCSPISGHRSVSWYQQTPGQGLQFLFEYFSETQRNKGNFPGRFSGRQFSNSRSEMNVSTLELGDSALYLCASSLAGGDTQYFGPGTRLTVL.

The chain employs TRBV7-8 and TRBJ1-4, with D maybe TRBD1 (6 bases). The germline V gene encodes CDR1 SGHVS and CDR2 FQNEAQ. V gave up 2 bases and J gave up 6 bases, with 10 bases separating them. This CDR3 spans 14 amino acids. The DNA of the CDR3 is TGTGCCAGCAGCTTACGGACAGACGATGAAAAACTGTTTTTT. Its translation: CASSLRTDDEKLFF.

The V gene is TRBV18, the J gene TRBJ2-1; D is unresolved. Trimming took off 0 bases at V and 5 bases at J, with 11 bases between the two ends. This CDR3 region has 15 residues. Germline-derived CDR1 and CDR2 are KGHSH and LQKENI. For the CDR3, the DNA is TGTGCCAGCTCACCACCTAACCACGGAGACAATGAGCAGTTCTTC. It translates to CASSPPNHGDNEQFF.

The CDR3 DNA reads as TGCGCCAGCAGTTTTCGGGAGGGACAGCCCCAGCATTTT. It specifies CASSFREGQPQHF. The V and J genes are TRBV5-1 and TRBJ1-5; D remains unclear. CDR1 is SGHRS, CDR2 YFSETQ, per germline. Deletions cut 5 bases from V and 7 bases from J, with 13 bases between. The CDR3 totals 13 residues. The complete variable domain, with remaining parts taken from reference TRBV5-1 and TRBJ1-5, reads KAGVTQTPRYLIKTRGQQVTLSCSPISGHRSVSWYQQTPGQGLQFLFEYFSETQRNKGNFPGRFSGRQFSNSRSEMNVSTLELGDSALYLCASSFREGQPQHFGDGTRLSIL.

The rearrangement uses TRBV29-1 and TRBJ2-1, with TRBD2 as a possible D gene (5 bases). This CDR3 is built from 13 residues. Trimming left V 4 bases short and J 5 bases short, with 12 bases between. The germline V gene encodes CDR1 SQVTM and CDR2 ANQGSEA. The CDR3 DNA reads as TGCAGCGTTGTAGAGGGAGCGAACAATGAGCAGTTCTTC. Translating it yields CSVVEGANNEQFF.

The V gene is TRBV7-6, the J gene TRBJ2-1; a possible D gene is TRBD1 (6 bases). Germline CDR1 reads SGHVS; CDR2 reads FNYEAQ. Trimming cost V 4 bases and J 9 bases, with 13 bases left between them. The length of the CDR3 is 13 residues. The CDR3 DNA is TGTGCCAGCAGCTCGACTACAGGGCCTGAGCAGTTCTTC. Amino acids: CASSSTTGPEQFF.